Sequencing of this T cell receptor beta chain was carried out in a study of cytomegalovirus exposure and HLA in healthy donors. Turning to the study itself: An earlier analysis identified approximately 120 million unique TCR beta sequences in about 200 million T cells.

Study-wide results and caveats: Apparent HLA restriction characterized most CMV-associated TCR beta chains in a later analysis. TCR beta chains associated with HLA were, in a later analysis, more clonally expanded than equally common others. Among the sequence variants, a highly shared cluster was likely an artifact of sequencing.

PCR employed 60 Vbeta and 13 Jbeta primers. The table came from immunoSEQ multiplex PCR; TCRdb's copy has only in-frame clones and leaves some out. The top ten hold around 0.45% of the sample, which has 200,000 to 250,000 clones, around four fifths seen once. This clone was picked up one time. Antigen specificity is unknown. A read error may account for a junction end that differs from germline. From germline, CDR1 is SQVTM and CDR2 ANQGSEA. The CDR3 has 18 amino acids. This receptor was obtained from a boy between 5 and 17 years old in good health and CMV-seronegative. Sample: PBMCs. The rearrangement links TRBV29-1 to TRBJ2-7; 9 nucleotides align to TRBD1. CDR3 coding DNA: TGCAGCGTTCAAGAGGGGCATGGAGGGACAGGGCTCTCCTACGAGCAGTACTTC. It is translated as CSVQEGHGGTGLSYEQYF.